Listed here are 30 T cell receptor beta chains from one sample, sequenced in a study of shared clonotypes between healthy human individuals. Naive CD8 populations comprised CD45RO-negative cells positively selected for CCR7, excluding terminally differentiated effector memory CD45RA+ cells. The method was immunoSEQ multiplex PCR; TCRdb's version includes in-frame clones alone and lacks a portion of them. The sample consists of millions of clones, less than 95% of them appearing once. The sample comprised naive CD8+ T cells sorted from blood. The receptors were sampled from a man younger than 35 in good health.

This rearrangement joins TRBV5-1 to TRBJ2-1; 7 bases are a match to TRBD2. CDR1 is SGHRS and CDR2 is YFSETQ in the germline V gene. V was clipped by 0 bases and J by 5 bases; unmatched bases: 5. The CDR3 is 15 amino acids. Here the CDR3 DNA reads TGCGCCAGCAGCTTGGGCCCTAGCGGAAACAATGAGCAGTTCTTC. As protein: CASSLGPSGNNEQFF.

The chain uses TRBV6-1 and TRBJ1-2; 9 bases are a match to TRBD1. The CDR3 loop spans 16 amino acids. V dropped 4 bases and J dropped 4; count of bases not matched to a gene: 10. Germline loops: CDR1 MNHNS, CDR2 SASEGT. CDR3 amino acids: CASSGPPGQGGYGYTF. CDR3 coding DNA: TGTGCCAGCAGTGGACCACCGGGACAGGGTGGCTATGGCTACACCTTC.

The rearrangement uses TRBV6-1 and TRBJ2-7; D gene ambiguous. The CDR3 is 15 residues long. Between the trimmed V and J ends, which lost 3 bases and 0 bases, there was a span of 12 bases. Germline V gene sequence: CDR1 MNHNS, CDR2 SASEGT. The CDR3 reads CASSDKVDVSYEQYF. DNA for the CDR3: TGTGCCAGCAGTGACAAGGTGGACGTCTCCTACGAGCAGTACTTC.

The chain has TRBV5-6 and TRBJ2-3, with D tentatively TRBD2 (6 bases). Trimming cost V 1 base and J 4 bases, with 13 bases left between them. The length of the CDR3 is 15 residues. Per germline, CDR1 SGHDT and CDR2 YYEEEE. The CDR3 spells CASSLWGREADTQYF. CDR3 nucleotide sequence: TGTGCCAGCAGCTTGTGGGGCAGGGAGGCAGATACGCAGTATTTT.

As regards this clone: Different DNA sequences within this sample yield the same CDR3. J is TRBJ2-2 and V is TRBV7-9; TRBD2 matches at 12 bases. This CDR3 contains 15 residues. Germline CDR1 SEHNR, CDR2 FQNEAQ (reference sequence). Trimming took 5 bases from V and 5 from J; bases not matched to a gene: 3. The CDR3 DNA is TGTGCCAGCAGCCCACTAGCGGGAGGTACCGGGGAGCTGTTTTTT. Translated, it gives CASSPLAGGTGELFF.

The J gene is TRBJ1-6, the V gene TRBV27; D possibly corresponds to TRBD1 (5 bases). The CDR3 is 15 residues long. In germline, CDR1 is MNHEY, CDR2 SMNVEV (reference sequence). Trimming took off 5 bases at V and 6 bases at J, with 14 bases between the two ends. CDR3 coding DNA: TGTGCCAGCAGTCTGGGGCCCCGCGGTAATTCACCCCTCCACTTT. It encodes CASSLGPRGNSPLHF.

The rearrangement uses TRBV4-3 and TRBJ1-6, with 7 bases matching TRBD1. J lost 5 bases, V lost 2 bases, and 3 bases had no gene match. CDR1 and CDR2 (germline): LGHNA, YSLEER. The CDR3 consists of 15 residues. The CDR3 region is CASSQLQGNNSPLHF. In DNA, the CDR3 is TGCGCCAGCAGCCAATTACAGGGGAATAATTCACCCCTCCACTTT.

This sequence joins TRBV27 and TRBJ2-1, with unresolved D. With 0 bases removed from V and 0 bases from J, the gap between germline ends came to 9 bases. The CDR3 has 16 amino acids. The V gene's germline CDR1 is MNHEY and CDR2 SMNVEV (reference sequence). Here the CDR3 reads CASSLSVSSSYNEQFF. The CDR3 region has the DNA TGTGCCAGCAGTTTATCAGTCAGTAGCTCCTACAATGAGCAGTTCTTC.

V and J are TRBV7-6 and TRBJ1-1; TRBD1 is a possible D gene (5 bases). Looked up from germline, CDR1 is SGHVS and CDR2 is FNYEAQ. The CDR3 is 14 residues long. Trimming removed 2 bases from V and 2 bases from J, with 9 bases in between. The chain's CDR3 is CASSLTGDNTEAFF. The CDR3 nucleotides read TGTGCCAGCAGCTTAACCGGGGACAACACTGAAGCTTTCTTT. Full variable domain (rest looked up from reference TRBV7-6 and TRBJ1-1): GAGVSQSPRYKVTKRGQDVALRCDPISGHVSLYWYRQALGQGPEFLTYFNYEAQQDKSGLPNDRFSAERPEGSISTLTIQRTEQRDSAMYRCASSLTGDNTEAFFGQGTRLTVV.

V is TRBV7-9 and J is TRBJ1-5; weak D call: TRBD1 (5 bases). Germline CDR1 is SEHNR and CDR2 is FQNEAQ (reference sequence). The CDR3 loop spans 14 amino acids. The V end was cut by 1 base, the J end by 4 bases, with 8 bases between. For the CDR3, the DNA is TGTGCCAGCAGCTTAGTGGGACCAAATCAGCCCCAGCATTTT. Its protein is CASSLVGPNQPQHF.

This clone was seen a single time. The chain joins TRBV6-1 to TRBJ2-7, with 11 bases aligning to TRBD1. This CDR3 has 14 amino acids. J gave up 7 bases and V 5 bases, and 7 bases lay outside the gene matches. Germline CDR1 is MNHNS and CDR2 is SASEGT. CDR3 amino acids: CASSPRTGGGEQYF. CDR3 bases: TGTGCCAGCAGTCCACGGACAGGGGGCGGTGAGCAGTACTTC.

In DNA, the CDR3 is TGTGCCAAACGGAGGTACGAGCAGTACTTC. Amino acids: CAKRRYEQYF. J is TRBJ2-7 and V is TRBV21-1; TRBD2 is the table's D call, not checked against the DNA. TRBV21-1 is an annotated pseudogene. The CDR3 is made up of 10 amino acids.

The chain links TRBV15 to TRBJ2-4, with a possible D match to TRBD1 (6 bases). The CDR3 loop spans 19 amino acids. V lost 0 bases and J 1 base, leaving 19 bases between the germline ends. Germline V CDR1 and CDR2: LNHNV, YYDKDF (reference sequence). The CDR3 spells CATSRDRLRGIRAKNIQYF. The DNA for the CDR3 is TGTGCCACCAGCAGAGATAGGTTGAGGGGGATCCGGGCCAAAAACATTCAGTACTTC.

This chain uses TRBV28 with TRBJ1-5; no reliable D call. CDR1 is MDHEN and CDR2 is SYDVKM in the germline V gene. The CDR3 contains 13 residues. The germline V and J ends were trimmed by 2 bases and 5 bases, with 7 bases remaining between them. CDR3 protein: CASSLLGDQPQHF. The CDR3 nucleotides read TGTGCCAGCAGTTTACTCGGTGATCAGCCCCAGCATTTT.

V is TRBV7-2 and J is TRBJ1-5; no definite D call. V lost 5 bases and J lost 1, with 12 bases in between. This CDR3 comprises 15 residues. Germline V lookup: CDR1 SGHTA, CDR2 FQGNSA. CDR3 loop: CASSRYIGSNQPQHF. CDR3 coding DNA: TGTGCCAGCAGCCGCTACATTGGAAGCAATCAGCCCCAGCATTTT. Filled out from reference TRBV7-2 and TRBJ1-5, the complete variable domain reads GAGVSQSPSNKVTEKGKDVELRCDPISGHTALYWYRQSLGQGLEFLIYFQGNSAPDKSGLPSDRFSAERTGGSVSTLTIQRTQQEDSAVYLCASSRYIGSNQPQHFGDGTRLSIL.

The chain carries TRBV7-9 and TRBJ2-3, with 7 nucleotides matching TRBD1. The CDR3 has 15 residues. The V and J ends lost 2 bases and 2 bases, in that order; junction bases with no gene match: 4. CDR1 and CDR2 from the germline V gene are SEHNR and FQNEAQ (reference sequence). The CDR3 spells CASSLRDSLTDTQYF. The CDR3 DNA reads as TGTGCCAGCAGCTTACGGGACAGTCTCACAGATACGCAGTATTTT.

This clone has just one count. The V gene is TRBV4-3, the J gene TRBJ2-3, with TRBD1 as a possible D gene (6 bases). In germline, CDR1 is LGHNA, CDR2 YSLEER. The CDR3 length is 15 residues. The V and J ends lost 3 bases and 2 bases respectively, with 12 bases between them. In nucleotides, the CDR3 is TGCGCCAGCAGCCACACCGGGACAACCACAGATACGCAGTATTTT. Translated, it gives CASSHTGTTTDTQYF.

This clone was seen just once. This chain links TRBV7-8 with TRBJ2-1, with D uncertain. The germline CDR1 and CDR2 sequences are SGHVS and FQNEAQ. This CDR3 is 12 amino acids long. The ends were cut back, 4 bases at V and 7 bases at J, with 8 bases in the middle. The CDR3 bases are TGTGCCAGCAGCTCACTGGCAAATGAGCAGTTCTTC. Translation gives CASSSLANEQFF.

On this clone: The same CDR3 can be traced to other DNA sequences in this sample. The V and J genes are TRBV7-9 and TRBJ2-7; possible D gene TRBD1, 6 bases. From germline, CDR1 is SEHNR and CDR2 FQNEAQ (reference sequence). The V end lost 4 bases, the J end lost 6 bases, and 10 bases lay between the germline ends. This CDR3 has 12 residues. DNA of the CDR3: TGTGCCAGCAGCTCTCAGGGGCTCGAGCAGTACTTC. It yields the protein CASSSQGLEQYF.

The rearrangement links TRBV27 to TRBJ2-1, with 8 bases fitting TRBD2. Trimming at V came to 4 bases and at J to 2 bases, leaving 4 bases not matched to a gene. Germline-derived CDR1 and CDR2 are MNHEY and SMNVEV (reference sequence). This CDR3 spans 15 amino acids. CDR3 DNA: TGTGCCAGCAGTTCGTTAGCGGGACCCTACAATGAGCAGTTCTTC. Protein product: CASSSLAGPYNEQFF.

On this clone: Other DNA sequences within the sample encode an identical CDR3. CDR3 DNA: TGTGCCAGCAGTGAAATAGGGAACTCCTACGAGCAGTACTTC. Residues: CASSEIGNSYEQYF. V gene TRBV2 combines with J gene TRBJ2-7; D remains unclear. CDR3 size: 14 residues. V was cut by 2 bases and J by 0 bases, with 8 bases left in between. The germline V gene has CDR1 SNHLY and CDR2 FYNNEI.

The rearrangement joins TRBV16 to TRBJ1-6, with D unclear. With 3 bases removed from V and 5 bases from J, the gap between germline ends came to 8 bases. Germline CDR1 is KGHSY and CDR2 is FQNENV. The CDR3 consists of 14 residues. Here the CDR3 DNA reads TGTGCCAGCAGCCAGTTCGAGAATAATTCACCCCTCCACTTT. The encoded protein is CASSQFENNSPLHF.

J is TRBJ1-1 and V is TRBV7-9, with 11 nucleotides matching TRBD1. This CDR3 is built from 15 residues. Germline V gene data show CDR1 as SEHNR and CDR2 as FQNEAQ (reference sequence). V shed 4 bases, J shed 1 base, and the junction held 2 bases outside the gene matches. The CDR3 spells CASSSGQGENTEAFF. The CDR3 coding sequence is TGTGCCAGCAGCTCGGGACAGGGGGAGAACACTGAAGCTTTCTTT.

This clone was picked up one time. The rearrangement joins TRBV7-9 to TRBJ2-1, with 8 bases lining up with TRBD1. This CDR3 spans 15 amino acids. V lost 5 bases to trimming and J lost 7 bases; unmatched junction nucleotides: 10. From germline, CDR1 is SEHNR and CDR2 FQNEAQ (reference sequence). The CDR3 DNA follows: TGTGCCAGCAGCCCGCGACAGGGGCTAGAGAATGAGCAGTTCTTC. It translates to CASSPRQGLENEQFF.

The rearrangement uses TRBV7-9 and TRBJ1-1, with D perhaps matching TRBD1 (5 bases). The V gene's germline CDR1 is SEHNR and CDR2 FQNEAQ (reference sequence). Trimming shortened V by 6 bases and J by 4 bases, and 9 bases separated the two germline ends. The CDR3 has 12 residues. Written as DNA, the CDR3 is TGTGCCAGCAGGGGTGGGGCCACTGAAGCTTTCTTT. It yields the protein CASRGGATEAFF.

This sequence joins TRBV6-1 and TRBJ2-2; 7 bases agree with TRBD1. CDR1 is MNHNS and CDR2 is SASEGT in the germline V gene. The V gene end was trimmed by 3 bases and the J gene end by 9 bases; junction bases not matched to a gene: 7. The length of the CDR3 is 14 residues. The CDR3 DNA reads as TGTGCCAGCAGTGATGGGACAGACCCGTGGGAGCTGTTTTTT. Translated, it gives CASSDGTDPWELFF.

The chain recombines TRBV30 with TRBJ1-2; 8 positions agree with TRBD1. This CDR3 is 12 amino acids long. Losses at the gene ends were 5 bases for V and 6 bases for J; bases not matched to a gene: 5. Germline CDR1 reads GTSNPN; CDR2 reads SVGIG (reference sequence). The CDR3 nucleotides read TGTGCCTGGGGACAGGGTATTAATGGCTACACCTTC. This gives the protein CAWGQGINGYTF.

The rearrangement joins TRBV7-2 to TRBJ2-3, with TRBD2 matching over 13 bases. This CDR3 contains 18 residues. The junction had 12 bases not matched to a gene; V was cut back by 5 bases and J by 4 bases. Germline V gene lookup returns CDR1 SGHTA and CDR2 FQGNSA. The chain's CDR3 is CASSPPQLAGGPSDTQYF. In nucleotides, the CDR3 is TGTGCCAGCAGCCCCCCCCAACTAGCGGGAGGGCCGTCAGATACGCAGTATTTT.

Regarding this clone: Other DNA sequences in the same sample also yield this CDR3. This chain connects TRBV15 to TRBJ1-1, with D unclear. The CDR3 sequence is 13 residues long. Trimming removed 0 bases from V and 5 bases from J, with 7 bases in between. Germline-derived CDR1 and CDR2 are LNHNV and YYDKDF (reference sequence). The CDR3 nucleotides read TGTGCCACCAGCAGAGATAGAGGGACTGAAGCTTTCTTT. Its translation: CATSRDRGTEAFF.

V and J are TRBV6-5 and TRBJ2-7; possibly TRBD1 or TRBD2 for D (5 bases each). Germline V CDR1 and CDR2: MNHEY, SVGAGI. The V and J ends lost 8 bases and 4 bases respectively, with 18 bases between them. CDR3 length equals 14 residues. The CDR3 DNA sequence: TGTGCCAGCCGAGGGGAGACGGAGGAGTACGAGCAGTACTTC. This sequence encodes CASRGETEEYEQYF.